This TCR beta chain was captured in a study of cytomegalovirus exposure and HLA in healthy donors. V lost 4 bases and J 0 bases, leaving 11 bases between the germline ends. This CDR3 is 14 amino acids long. Germline CDR1 reads SGHRS; CDR2 reads YFSETQ. Overall study results and limits: A few chains tied to CMV proved CMV antigen-specific in vitro.

Use of 60 Vbeta and 13 Jbeta primers characterized the PCR. Using immunoSEQ multiplex PCR, the repertoire was profiled, and TCRdb retains in-frame clones only, with some absent. The table has under 300,000 clones, 80% to 95% seen once. As for this clone: Its antigen remains unidentified.

Sequencing used PBMCs. The receptor's source is a girl aged 2 to 9 in good health and CMV-seronegative. The chain links TRBV5-1 to TRBJ2-7; D not certain. CDR3 bases: TGCGCCAGCAGCCCAGACCGGAGCTCCTACGAGCAGTACTTC. Encoded protein: CASSPDRSSYEQYF.